The source of this T cell receptor (beta chain) is a study of blood T cell repertoires in COVID-19. CDR3 length: 16 amino acids. V lost 4 bases to trimming and J lost 0 bases, with 16 bases between them. Germline V gene data show CDR1 as SGHNT and CDR2 as YYREEE (reference sequence). The table came from immunoSEQ multiplex PCR; TCRdb's copy has only in-frame clones and leaves some out. This table has hundreds of thousands of clones, 70% to 90% appearing once. This TCR came from a woman in her forties with acute COVID-19. The chain uses TRBV5-4 and TRBJ1-2; D uncertain. Sequenced input: PBMCs or T cells enriched from blood (not recorded which). Here the CDR3 reads CASSRGGGAANYGYTF. CDR3 DNA sequence: TGTGCCAGCAGCCGCGGCGGCGGCGCAGCTAACTATGGCTACACCTTC.